These 13 T cell receptor beta chains came from one sample sequenced in a study of response to subunit inactivated influenza vaccine. TCRdb called the RT-PCR reads again in MiXCR, with one record for every CDR3 protein. The sample shows 400,000 to 550,000 distinct CDR3 sequences, about 25% of them seen only once. This specimen consisted of CD4+ T cells sorted from PBMCs, obtained more than 4 days after vaccination. The receptors were sampled from a man aged 45-60 years who received an inactivated influenza vaccine.

This rearrangement joins TRBV15 to TRBJ1-4; TRBD1 might be the D (5 bases). Germline V gives CDR1 LNHNV, CDR2 YYDKDF (reference sequence). V was pared by 0 bases and J by 7 bases, with 9 bases between. The CDR3 length is 14 residues. Here the CDR3 reads CATSREGGTEKLFF. Written as DNA, the CDR3 is TGTGCCACCAGCAGAGAGGGGGGGACTGAAAAACTGTTTTTT.

The J gene is TRBJ2-5, the V gene TRBV12-3 or TRBV12-4; D gene ambiguous. V dropped 5 bases and J dropped 5 bases, with 12 bases sitting between them. CDR3 length: 13 residues. The CDR3 loop reads CASSLWASETQYF. CDR3 sequence (DNA): TGTGCCAGCAGTCTATGGGCCTCGGAGACCCAGTACTTC.

This clonotype was recorded a few times. The V and J genes are TRBV29-1 and TRBJ1-3; no clear D. CDR1 and CDR2 from the germline V gene are SQVTM and ANQGSEA. The V end lost 3 bases, the J end lost 0 bases, and 0 bases lay between the germline ends. This CDR3 spans 11 amino acids. CDR3 sequence: CSVDSGNTIYF. The CDR3 nucleotides read TGCAGCGTTGACTCTGGAAACACCATATATTTT.

The gene calls are TRBV6-5 and TRBJ2-1, with 9 bases fitting TRBD1. The CDR3 sequence is 15 residues long. Germline CDR1 and CDR2: MNHEY and SVGAGI. The V gene end was trimmed by 0 bases and the J gene end by 6 bases; junction bases not matched to a gene: 3. This chain's CDR3 is CASSYSLTGGNEQFF. CDR3 nucleotide sequence: TGTGCCAGCAGTTACTCCTTGACAGGGGGCAATGAGCAGTTCTTC.

A few counts support this clonotype. J is TRBJ2-5 and V is TRBV20-1; D is ambiguous. V shed 3 bases and J shed 1 base, with 12 bases lying between them. Germline V gives CDR1 DFQATT, CDR2 SNEGSKA (reference sequence). The CDR3 covers 14 residues. DNA for the CDR3: TGCAGTGCTAGGCCACCAGCTGGCCAAGAGACCCAGTACTTC. Encoded protein: CSARPPAGQETQYF.

This clonotype showed up just a few times. The chain combines TRBV11-2 with TRBJ1-1; D is unclear. V lost 5 bases and J 3 bases, leaving 10 bases between the germline ends. Germline values: CDR1 SGHAT, CDR2 FQNNGV. The length of the CDR3 is 13 residues. CDR3 sequence: CASSPTQDTEAFF. DNA for the CDR3: TGTGCCAGCAGCCCGACCCAGGACACTGAAGCTTTCTTT.

A few counts support this clonotype. The chain joins TRBV6-5 to TRBJ1-3; no clear D. CDR3 size: 14 residues. V gave up 2 bases and J gave up 5 bases, with 10 bases separating them. CDR1 is MNHEY, CDR2 SVGAGI, per germline. CDR3 DNA: TGTGCCAGCAGTTACATAGGAGCTCGAAACACCATATATTTT. This encodes CASSYIGARNTIYF.

There are a few counts of this clonotype. This chain uses TRBV6-2 or TRBV6-3 with TRBJ1-2; D gene ambiguous. Germline-derived CDR1 and CDR2 are MNHEY and SVGEGT. The CDR3 consists of 14 residues. The V end lost 6 bases, the J end lost 3 bases, and 14 bases lay between the germline ends. The CDR3 DNA reads as TGTGCCAGCAGGAAGAGTGGGTTCGACTATGGCTACACCTTC. This encodes CASRKSGFDYGYTF.

V gene TRBV7-3 combines with J gene TRBJ2-1; 12 bases align to TRBD2. From germline, CDR1 is SGHTA and CDR2 FQGTGA. Germline trimming cut 4 bases from V and 7 bases from J; bases unmatched to any gene: 5. The CDR3 runs to 15 residues. CDR3 in amino acids: CASSSLAGGRNEQFF. As DNA, the CDR3 is TGTGCCAGCAGCTCACTAGCGGGAGGCAGGAATGAGCAGTTCTTC.

This clonotype has a handful of counts. The rearrangement links TRBV10-3 to TRBJ2-5; unclear D gene. V was clipped by 11 bases and J by 4 bases, with 14 bases between them. The CDR3 consists of 12 residues. Per the germline V gene, CDR1 is ENHRY and CDR2 is SYGVKD. The CDR3, as DNA: TGTGCCGCCGGTATCGAAAGAGAGACCCAGTACTTC. It is translated as CAAGIERETQYF.

There are a few counts of this clonotype. CDR3 DNA sequence: TGCAGTGCTTTTGACAGGAGCTCCTACGAGCAGTACTTC. This codes for CSAFDRSSYEQYF. The chain joins TRBV20-1 to TRBJ2-7; maybe TRBD1 (6 bases). CDR1 DFQATT and CDR2 SNEGSKA come from the germline V gene (reference sequence). The CDR3 is 13 residues long. V was pared by 5 bases and J by 0 bases, with 11 bases between.

This clonotype was found a few times. The chain joins TRBV10-3 to TRBJ1-2; TRBD1 aligns across 12 bases. V gave up 6 bases and J gave up 6 bases; unmatched junction bases: 5. Germline V gene data show CDR1 as ENHRY and CDR2 as SYGVKD. The CDR3 length is 14 residues. The CDR3 DNA reads TGTGCCATCAGCGGGACAGGGGGCGCTCATGGCTACACCTTC. Amino acid sequence: CAISGTGGAHGYTF.

There are many counts of this clonotype. The gene calls are TRBV20-1 and TRBJ2-3; TRBD2 aligns across 7 bases. CDR3 length: 13 amino acids. V gave up 6 bases and J gave up 3 bases; unmatched junction bases: 6. Germline V gene sequence: CDR1 DFQATT, CDR2 SNEGSKA (reference sequence). CDR3 region: CSAVSGKTDTQYF. The CDR3, as DNA: TGCAGTGCGGTGAGCGGGAAAACAGATACGCAGTATTTT.